The next 10 T cell receptor beta chains were all read from a single sample in a study of PD-1 blockade in classical Hodgkin lymphoma (dated by TCRdb to about 2020). The time point label, read with the paper, signifies: cycle 1 day 1 (C1D1), immediately before nivolumab initiation. All trial patients had relapsed after autologous stem cell transplantation, with cohorts A, B and C differing in prior brentuximab vedotin exposure. Receptors were amplified or captured by the immunoSEQ multiplex PCR assay. Not all clones reach the TCRdb copy of this immuneACCESS table, which keeps in-frame sequences only. Checked studies attribute under half of the gap to unresolved V genes and leave the rest unexplained. Recorded for this sample are about 40,000 clones; around 71% of them occurred a single time. The leading ten clones occupy roughly 3.1% of the sample. Sample: peripheral blood mononuclear cells (PBMCs), taken at baseline. These receptors were taken from a human donor with classical Hodgkin lymphoma.

CDR3 in amino acids: CASSIGDGDYYGYTF. The CDR3 region has the DNA TGTGCCAGTAGTATTGGCGATGGGGACTACTATGGCTACACCTTC. This chain links TRBV19 with TRBJ1-2; the D gene is possibly TRBD1 (5 bases). V was pared by 3 bases and J by 3 bases, with 14 bases between. Germline V gives CDR1 LNHDA, CDR2 SQIVND (reference sequence). This CDR3 is built from 15 residues. Complete variable domain (other parts from reference TRBV19 and TRBJ1-2): DGGITQSPKYLFRKEGQNVTLSCEQNLNHDAMYWYRQDPGQGLRLIYYSQIVNDFQKGDIAEGYSVSREKKESFPLTVTSAQKNPTAFYLCASSIGDGDYYGYTFGSGTRLTVV.

This clone occurred a few times. The chain combines TRBV9 with TRBJ1-1; tentative D call: TRBD1 (5 bases). Germline CDR1 reads SGDLS; CDR2 reads YYNGEE. The length of the CDR3 is 14 residues. V lost 0 bases, J lost 7 bases, and 13 bases lay in between. The CDR3 nucleotides are TGTGCCAGCAGCGTAGCTACTGGGGCGGATGAAGCTTTCTTT. Protein: CASSVATGADEAFF.

The chain has TRBV6-5 and TRBJ2-7, with 13 bases that match TRBD2. This CDR3 has 16 residues. The V gene end was trimmed by 0 bases and the J gene end by 1 base; junction bases not matched to a gene: 0. Germline lookup yields CDR1 MNHEY and CDR2 SVGAGI. CDR3 sequence: CASSYSTSGGSYEQYF. The CDR3 DNA reads as TGTGCCAGCAGTTACTCGACTAGCGGGGGGTCCTACGAGCAGTACTTC.

CDR3 region: CAGYGGLGETQYF. CDR3 in DNA: TGTGCCGGCTATGGGGGGCTCGGGGAGACCCAGTACTTC. The chain links TRBV6-6 to TRBJ2-5; D assignment may be TRBD1 or TRBD2 (6 bases each). V dropped 11 bases and J dropped 5 bases, with 18 bases sitting between them. Germline V gene lookup returns CDR1 MNHNY and CDR2 SVGAGI (reference sequence). The length of the CDR3 is 13 residues.

The chain links TRBV29-1 to TRBJ2-7; D may correspond to TRBD1 or TRBD2 (5 bases each). Between the trimmed V and J ends, which lost 6 bases and 3 bases, there was a span of 15 bases. There are 13 residues in the CDR3. Germline V CDR1 and CDR2: SQVTM, ANQGSEA. This CDR3 is CSVEVMGVYEQYF. CDR3 coding DNA: TGCAGCGTAGAGGTGATGGGGGTCTACGAGCAGTACTTC.

J is TRBJ2-2 and V is TRBV18; TRBD1 agrees at 8 bases. Germline-derived CDR1 and CDR2 are KGHSH and LQKENI. The CDR3 loop spans 16 amino acids. Unmatched junction bases numbered 7, after V lost 2 bases and J lost 5 bases. The CDR3 DNA reads TGTGCCAGCTCACCAGTCCAGGGGGCTTTGACCGGGGAGCTGTTTTTT. This translates into CASSPVQGALTGELFF.

V usage is TRBV11-2 and J usage is TRBJ2-1; 11 bases map to TRBD2. CDR3 length equals 17 residues. Germline CDR1 SGHAT, CDR2 FQNNGV. V lost 3 bases to trimming and J lost 4 bases; unmatched junction nucleotides: 8. Written as DNA, the CDR3 is TGTGCCAGCAGCTTGGTCCTAGCGGGGGGCAGGTACAATGAGCAGTTCTTC. Its protein product is CASSLVLAGGRYNEQFF.

This chain joins TRBV19 and TRBJ2-2; 7 positions match TRBD1. Looked up from germline, CDR1 is LNHDA and CDR2 is SQIVND (reference sequence). V gave up 5 bases and J gave up 7 bases; unmatched junction bases: 10. The CDR3 spans 15 residues. The CDR3 loop is CASSAQGTVIGELFF. The CDR3 region has the DNA TGTGCCAGTAGTGCTCAAGGGACAGTCATCGGGGAGCTGTTTTTT.

The V gene is TRBV7-8, the J gene TRBJ1-2; 12 positions match TRBD1. Trimming removed 1 base from V and 7 bases from J; junction bases left unmatched: 1. CDR1 is SGHVS, CDR2 FQNEAQ, per germline. The CDR3 has 14 amino acids. The CDR3 DNA reads as TGTGCCAGCAGCTTAGGGGACAGGGGGCCTGGCTACACCTTC. This gives the protein CASSLGDRGPGYTF.

The CDR3 loop is CASSGREGHGELFF. The CDR3 DNA reads TGTGCCAGTAGTGGAAGGGAAGGGCACGGGGAGCTGTTTTTT. The chain uses TRBV19 and TRBJ2-2, with no clear D. The germline V and J ends were trimmed by 5 bases and 7 bases, with 14 bases remaining between them. Germline V lookup: CDR1 LNHDA, CDR2 SQIVND (reference sequence). The CDR3 loop spans 14 amino acids. Using reference TRBV19 and TRBJ2-2 for the parts outside the CDR3, the full variable domain is DGGITQSPKYLFRKEGQNVTLSCEQNLNHDAMYWYRQDPGQGLRLIYYSQIVNDFQKGDIAEGYSVSREKKESFPLTVTSAQKNPTAFYLCASSGREGHGELFFGEGSRLTVL.